This T cell receptor beta chain derives from a study of T cells in localized non-small cell lung cancer. Assay: immunoSEQ multiplex PCR; the TCRdb copy retains only in-frame clones and omits some. This table has about 30,000 clones, about 90% appearing once. The V end lost 2 bases, the J end lost 3 bases, and 11 bases lay between the germline ends. CDR1 MDHEN and CDR2 SYDVKM come from the germline V gene. CDR3 length: 14 residues. This sequence originates from a man between 40 and 70 years old with stage II lung adenocarcinoma. The specimen comprised PBMCs, sampled before any cancer treatment. The J gene is TRBJ2-7, the V gene TRBV28; the D is unclear. CDR3 coding DNA: TGTGCCAGCAGTTTAGATTTGGCTGGCTACGAGCAGTACTTC. This translates into CASSLDLAGYEQYF. The variable domain in full, with the rest retrieved from reference TRBV28 and TRBJ2-7, is DVKVTQSSRYLVKRTGEKVFLECVQDMDHENMFWYRQDPGLGLRLIYFSYDVKMKEKGDIPEGYSVSREKKERFSLILESASTNQTSMYLCASSLDLAGYEQYFGPGTRLTVT.